Each of the 15 T cell receptor beta chains below was sequenced from the same sample in a study of shared clonotypes between healthy human individuals. Selected positively for CCR7 and CD45RO-negative, naive CD8 cells excluded terminally differentiated effector memory CD45RA+ cells. Assay used: immunoSEQ multiplex PCR; TCRdb lists only in-frame clones, some missing. The table lists about 2.1 million clones, under 95% of them singletons, with around 1.7% in the top ten. The sequencing input was naive CD8+ T cells from PBMCs. The source of these receptors is a man between 18 and 29 years old in good health. Some clones in this sample may be carry-over from other donors' samples.

This chain joins TRBV5-1 and TRBJ2-7; 9 nucleotides line up with TRBD1. The germline CDR1 and CDR2 sequences are SGHRS and YFSETQ. V shed 3 bases, J shed 0 bases, and the junction held 7 bases outside the gene matches. The CDR3 extends over 16 amino acids. The CDR3: CASSWGRDRDSYEQYF. The CDR3 DNA reads TGCGCCAGCAGCTGGGGCCGGGACAGGGACTCCTACGAGCAGTACTTC. Complete variable domain (other parts from reference TRBV5-1 and TRBJ2-7): KAGVTQTPRYLIKTRGQQVTLSCSPISGHRSVSWYQQTPGQGLQFLFEYFSETQRNKGNFPGRFSGRQFSNSRSEMNVSTLELGDSALYLCASSWGRDRDSYEQYFGPGTRLTVT.

The chain joins TRBV27 to TRBJ2-5; TRBD2 might be the D (5 bases). V shed 6 bases and J shed 5 bases, with 19 bases lying between them. Germline CDR1 and CDR2: MNHEY and SMNVEV (reference sequence). CDR3 length equals 15 residues. DNA of the CDR3: TGTGCCAGCAGGATTAGCTCCTGGGAGCTGGAGACCCAGTACTTC. It yields the protein CASRISSWELETQYF.

This chain links TRBV7-6 with TRBJ1-5, with 7 bases aligning to TRBD1. J gave up 6 bases and V 2 bases, and 13 bases lay outside the gene matches. CDR1 SGHVS and CDR2 FNYEAQ come from the germline V gene. CDR3 length: 17 residues. The CDR3: CASSLPPGDRRGQPQHF. The DNA for the CDR3 is TGTGCCAGCAGCTTACCCCCCGGGGACAGAAGGGGTCAGCCCCAGCATTTT. Complete variable domain (other parts from reference TRBV7-6 and TRBJ1-5): GAGVSQSPRYKVTKRGQDVALRCDPISGHVSLYWYRQALGQGPEFLTYFNYEAQQDKSGLPNDRFSAERPEGSISTLTIQRTEQRDSAMYRCASSLPPGDRRGQPQHFGDGTRLSIL.

This chain connects TRBV5-1 to TRBJ2-5, with TRBD2 identical over 13 bases. The CDR3 spans 18 residues. After removal of 4 bases from V and 0 bases from J, the junction contained 9 bases not matched to a gene. The germline V gene has CDR1 SGHRS and CDR2 YFSETQ. In DNA form, the CDR3 reads TGCGCCAGCAGCGCCGGGACTAGCGGGACCCGGTACCAAGAGACCCAGTACTTC. The encoded protein is CASSAGTSGTRYQETQYF.

The CDR3 is CASSQGAGTYNEQFF. The CDR3 DNA reads TGCGCCAGCAGCCAAGGGGCAGGGACCTACAATGAGCAGTTCTTC. V is TRBV4-1 and J is TRBJ2-1, with a possible D match to TRBD1 (5 bases). This CDR3 comprises 15 residues. V was trimmed by 1 base and J by 2 bases, leaving 9 bases between them. Germline assignment: CDR1 MGHRA and CDR2 YSYEKL.

The rearrangement links TRBV27 to TRBJ2-1; 12 positions match TRBD2. The V and J ends lost 5 bases and 9 bases, in that order; junction bases with no gene match: 8. Germline V gives CDR1 MNHEY, CDR2 SMNVEV (reference sequence). The CDR3 loop spans 15 amino acids. The CDR3 here is CASSPASGRAFEQFF. The CDR3 bases are TGTGCCAGCAGTCCGGCTAGCGGGAGGGCCTTTGAGCAGTTCTTC.

V and J are TRBV19 and TRBJ2-5, with a possible D match to TRBD2 (6 bases). Deletions cut 5 bases from V and 4 bases from J, with 14 bases between. CDR1 LNHDA and CDR2 SQIVND come from the germline V gene (reference sequence). This CDR3 contains 14 residues. CDR3 nucleotide sequence: TGTGCCAGTAGTCCTCGGGACGGGGGAGAGACCCAGTACTTC. Protein: CASSPRDGGETQYF.

The chain employs TRBV29-1 and TRBJ1-2; D call uncertain. V was cut by 7 bases and J by 5 bases, with 11 bases left in between. The CDR3 consists of 11 residues. CDR1 and CDR2 (germline): SQVTM, ANQGSEA. The CDR3 DNA is TGCAGCGCCCCTGTAGAGTATGGCTACACCTTC. This encodes CSAPVEYGYTF.

The rearrangement uses TRBV9 and TRBJ1-1; TRBD1 is a possible D gene (6 bases). Trimming removed 0 bases at V and 6 bases at J, with 15 bases between. Germline lookup yields CDR1 SGDLS and CDR2 YYNGEE. The CDR3 covers 15 residues. CDR3 sequence: CASSVEERGSAEAFF. The CDR3 DNA is TGTGCCAGCAGCGTAGAGGAGAGGGGGAGCGCTGAAGCTTTCTTT.

This chain uses TRBV18 with TRBJ2-3, with 7 bases that match TRBD1. Germline assignment: CDR1 KGHSH and CDR2 LQKENI. The V and J ends lost 4 bases and 1 base, in that order; junction bases with no gene match: 5. The CDR3 length is 15 residues. The CDR3 DNA reads TGTGCCAGCTCACGAACCGGGACAGGCACAGATACGCAGTATTTT. This translates into CASSRTGTGTDTQYF.

Here the CDR3 reads CSASAIYGYTF. The CDR3 DNA follows: TGCAGCGCCTCAGCAATCTATGGCTACACCTTC. The genes are TRBV29-1 and TRBJ1-2; no reliable D call. The germline V gene encodes CDR1 SQVTM and CDR2 ANQGSEA. Trimming removed 7 bases at V and 4 bases at J, with 10 bases between. The CDR3 consists of 11 residues.

The chain links TRBV7-9 to TRBJ1-2; D uncertain. This CDR3 spans 15 amino acids. Per the germline V gene, CDR1 is SEHNR and CDR2 is FQNEAQ (reference sequence). V lost 5 bases to trimming and J lost 2 bases, with 15 bases between them. The CDR3 nucleotides are TGTGCCAGCAGCGAAGTACGGGGTGAAAACTATGGCTACACCTTC. Its translation: CASSEVRGENYGYTF.

The rearrangement joins TRBV10-3 to TRBJ2-4, with no clear D. Germline values: CDR1 ENHRY, CDR2 SYGVKD. V was clipped by 3 bases and J by 0 bases, with 9 bases between them. This CDR3 contains 15 residues. CDR3 sequence: CAISEGLPAKNIQYF. The CDR3 DNA follows: TGTGCCATCAGTGAAGGGTTACCAGCCAAAAACATTCAGTACTTC.

In this sample, this clone turned up once. V is TRBV7-9 and J is TRBJ2-2; D remains ambiguous. In germline, CDR1 is SEHNR, CDR2 FQNEAQ (reference sequence). V shed 1 base and J shed 8 bases, with 5 bases lying between them. The CDR3 length is 12 residues. The DNA for the CDR3 is TGTGCCAGCAGCTTAGTACAAGGGGAGCTGTTTTTT. This sequence encodes CASSLVQGELFF.

The chain is built from TRBV5-1 and TRBJ2-7; D might be TRBD2 (6 bases). Germline CDR1 SGHRS, CDR2 YFSETQ. V lost 4 bases to trimming and J lost 7 bases, with 12 bases between them. The CDR3 contains 12 residues. The CDR3 sequence: CASSGRGGEQYF. The CDR3 nucleotides read TGCGCCAGCAGCGGAAGGGGAGGTGAGCAGTACTTC.